Detailed here is one TCR beta chain. Donors had no recently reported acute infections or vaccinations and were HIV-negative. Researchers ran the assay at a deep level. Sequencing of unsorted PBMC DNA was carried out using ten immunoSEQ deep assay plates. Clones were read by immunoSEQ multiplex PCR, and TCRdb kept only the in-frame ones, dropping some. In the table there are 450,000 to 500,000 clones, 76% of which are singletons. The data were obtained in a study of shared clonotypes between healthy human individuals. Study in general: A few men and a couple of women, aged 18 to 49, were donors.

The CDR3 is 13 amino acids. Germline V gene data show CDR1 as MRHNA and CDR2 as SNTAGT. The TCR originated in a middle-aged woman in good health. Some clones in this sample may be carry-over from other donors' samples. The V call is TRBV6-4, the J call TRBJ2-7; D might be TRBD1 (6 bases). The J call may be faulty, since TRBJ2-1 better matches the DNA end. Specimen: PBMCs. The CDR3 DNA follows: TGTGCCAGCAGTTCAGGGGAGTACAATGAGCAGTTCTTC. This encodes CASSSGEYNEQFF.